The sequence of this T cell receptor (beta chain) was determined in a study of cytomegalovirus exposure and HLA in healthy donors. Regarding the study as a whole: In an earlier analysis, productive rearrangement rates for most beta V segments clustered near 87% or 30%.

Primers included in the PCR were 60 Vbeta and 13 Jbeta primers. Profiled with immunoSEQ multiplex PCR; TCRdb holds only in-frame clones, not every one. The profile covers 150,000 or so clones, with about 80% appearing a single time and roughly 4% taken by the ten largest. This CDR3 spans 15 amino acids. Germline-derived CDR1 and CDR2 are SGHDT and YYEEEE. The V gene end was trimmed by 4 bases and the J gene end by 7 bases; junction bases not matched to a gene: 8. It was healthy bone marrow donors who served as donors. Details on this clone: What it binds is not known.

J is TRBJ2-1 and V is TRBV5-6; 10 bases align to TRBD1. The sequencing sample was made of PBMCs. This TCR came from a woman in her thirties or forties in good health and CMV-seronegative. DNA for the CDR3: TGTGCCAGCAGCACGGCGGGACAGGGGTTGAATGAGCAGTTCTTC. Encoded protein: CASSTAGQGLNEQFF.